The clone carrying this TCR beta chain came up a few times. The record originates from a study of T-cell memory formation after mild COVID-19. In TCRdb, the 5' RACE reads were re-called with MiXCR into one record per CDR3 protein. The repertoire has about 120,000 distinct CDR3 sequences, 15% to 20% of them found once; the top ten carry about 14%. Source material: PBMCs or a T cell subset sorted from them (not recorded which). This sequence originates from an adult woman who had mild COVID-19 (a few samples of this study predate the infection). Cell type and time point are not known.

The chain's CDR3 is CASSLGDSWSTDTQYF. In nucleotides, the CDR3 is TGTGCCAGCAGCTTAGGAGATTCGTGGAGCACAGATACGCAGTATTTT. The chain is built from TRBV7-2 and TRBJ2-3, with D unresolved. The V end was cut by 1 base, the J end by 0 bases, with 11 bases between. CDR3 size: 16 residues. Germline CDR1 is SGHTA and CDR2 is FQGNSA.